A single T cell receptor (beta chain) is shown here with its context. The sample comes from a study of shared clonotypes between healthy human individuals. With V trimmed by 5 bases and J by 7 bases, 5 bases remained unmatched. Looked up from germline, CDR1 is SGHRS and CDR2 is YFSETQ. The CDR3 is made up of 14 amino acids. The table came from immunoSEQ multiplex PCR; TCRdb's copy has only in-frame clones and leaves some out. In the table there are over 400,000 clones, around four fifths of which are singletons. The chain joins TRBV5-1 to TRBJ1-4; 10 bases match TRBD1. This TCR came from a woman aged 40 to 55 in good health. Some clones in this sample may be carry-over from other donors' samples. Sequencing was carried out using PBMCs. CDR3 sequence: CASSPTGGGEKLFF. The CDR3 DNA reads TGCGCCAGCAGTCCGACAGGGGGCGGTGAAAAACTGTTTTTT.